This TCR beta chain was sequenced for a study of blood T cell repertoires in COVID-19. Per the study methods: The assay estimated nucleated cells by amplifying reference gene primers. The repertoire was sequenced with immunoSEQ multiplex PCR; TCRdb's copy has only in-frame clones and lacks some. V, J and clone size are those of that table, while D and trimming were read from the DNA. Found here are some 120,000 clones, 90% of them singletons; the top ten hold roughly 1.9%. The CDR3 spans 16 residues. The germline CDR1 and CDR2 sequences are MNHNY and SVGAGI (reference sequence). V was clipped by 2 bases and J by 5 bases; unmatched bases: 12.

The receptor's source is a human donor with active COVID-19. The donor label of this sample is uncertain. Sequences were obtained from peripheral blood. V is TRBV6-6 and J is TRBJ2-7, with 7 bases that match TRBD1. CDR3 sequence reads: CASSYTERQGYHEQYF. In DNA form, the CDR3 reads TGTGCCAGCAGTTACACGGAGAGACAGGGTTACCACGAGCAGTACTTC.